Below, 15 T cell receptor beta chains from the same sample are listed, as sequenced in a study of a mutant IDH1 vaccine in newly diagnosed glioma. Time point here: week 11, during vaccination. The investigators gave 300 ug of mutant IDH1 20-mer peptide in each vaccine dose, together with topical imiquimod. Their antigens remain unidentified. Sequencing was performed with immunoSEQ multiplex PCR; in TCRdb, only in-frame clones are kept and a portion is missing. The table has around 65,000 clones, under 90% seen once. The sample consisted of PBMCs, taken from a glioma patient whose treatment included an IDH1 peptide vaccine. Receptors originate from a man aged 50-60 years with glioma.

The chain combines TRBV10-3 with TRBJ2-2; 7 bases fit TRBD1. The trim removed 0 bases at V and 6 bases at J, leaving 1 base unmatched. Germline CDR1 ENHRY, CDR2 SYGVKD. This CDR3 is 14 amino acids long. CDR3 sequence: CAISESDRPGELFF. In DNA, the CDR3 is TGTGCCATCAGTGAGTCGGACAGGCCCGGGGAGCTGTTTTTT.

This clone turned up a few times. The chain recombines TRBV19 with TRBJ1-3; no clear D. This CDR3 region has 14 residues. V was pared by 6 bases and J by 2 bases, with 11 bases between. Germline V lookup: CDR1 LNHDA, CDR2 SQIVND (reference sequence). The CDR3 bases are TGTGCCAGTAGACCCGCCAGTCCTGGAAACACCATATATTTT. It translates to CASRPASPGNTIYF.

CDR3 DNA sequence: TGTGCCAGCAGTGAAGCGCTTCTTTATGGCTACACCTTC. Protein product: CASSEALLYGYTF. This chain joins TRBV6-1 and TRBJ1-2; no clear D gene. The V and J ends lost 0 bases and 5 bases respectively, with 7 bases between them. The CDR3 is 13 amino acids. Germline V gene sequence: CDR1 MNHNS, CDR2 SASEGT.

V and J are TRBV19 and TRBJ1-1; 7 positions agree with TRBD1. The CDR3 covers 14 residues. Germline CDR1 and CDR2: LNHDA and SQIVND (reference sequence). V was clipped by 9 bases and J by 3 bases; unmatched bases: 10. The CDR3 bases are TGTGCCAGCGGACAGGCGGATCGATACACTGAAGCTTTCTTT. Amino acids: CASGQADRYTEAFF.

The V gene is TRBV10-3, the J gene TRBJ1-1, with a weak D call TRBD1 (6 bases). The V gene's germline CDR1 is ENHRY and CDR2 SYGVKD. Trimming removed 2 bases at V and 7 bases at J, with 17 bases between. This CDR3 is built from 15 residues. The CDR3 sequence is CAISEGGAGFIEAFF. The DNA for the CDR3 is TGTGCCATCAGTGAGGGGGGGGCCGGATTCATTGAAGCTTTCTTT.

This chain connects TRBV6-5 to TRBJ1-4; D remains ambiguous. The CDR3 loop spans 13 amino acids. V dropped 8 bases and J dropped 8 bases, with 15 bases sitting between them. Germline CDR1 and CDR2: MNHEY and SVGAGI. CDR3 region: CASAFGPKEKLFF. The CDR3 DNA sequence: TGTGCCAGCGCTTTCGGGCCGAAGGAAAAACTGTTTTTT.

CDR3 nucleotides: TGCGCCAGCAGCCAAGACGGGCGGGATGAGCAGTTCTTC. This sequence encodes CASSQDGRDEQFF. The rearrangement joins TRBV4-1 to TRBJ2-1, with TRBD2 as a possible D gene (5 bases). The CDR3 runs to 13 residues. Germline V lookup: CDR1 MGHRA, CDR2 YSYEKL. Trimming took off 0 bases at V and 8 bases at J, with 8 bases between the two ends.

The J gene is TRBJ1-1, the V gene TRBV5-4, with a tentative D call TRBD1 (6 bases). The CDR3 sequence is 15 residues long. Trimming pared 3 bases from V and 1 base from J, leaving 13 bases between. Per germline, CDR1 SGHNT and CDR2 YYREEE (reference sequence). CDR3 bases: TGTGCCAGCAGCTACCCGGGGGGCAGGAACACTGAAGCTTTCTTT. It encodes CASSYPGGRNTEAFF.

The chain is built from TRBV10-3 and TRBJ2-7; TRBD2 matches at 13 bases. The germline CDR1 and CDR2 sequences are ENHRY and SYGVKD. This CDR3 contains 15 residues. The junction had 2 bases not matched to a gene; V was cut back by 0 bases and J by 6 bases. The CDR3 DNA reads TGTGCCATCAGTGAGTCTGGACTAGCGGGAGCCGAGCAGTACTTC. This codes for CAISESGLAGAEQYF.

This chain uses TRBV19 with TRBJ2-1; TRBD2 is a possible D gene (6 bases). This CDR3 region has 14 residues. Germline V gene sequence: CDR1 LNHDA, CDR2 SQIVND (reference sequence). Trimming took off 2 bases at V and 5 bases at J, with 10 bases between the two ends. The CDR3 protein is CASSILAPHNEQFF. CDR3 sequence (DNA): TGTGCCAGTAGTATACTAGCGCCGCACAATGAGCAGTTCTTC. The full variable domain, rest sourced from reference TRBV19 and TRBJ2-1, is DGGITQSPKYLFRKEGQNVTLSCEQNLNHDAMYWYRQDPGQGLRLIYYSQIVNDFQKGDIAEGYSVSREKKESFPLTVTSAQKNPTAFYLCASSILAPHNEQFFGPGTRLTVL.

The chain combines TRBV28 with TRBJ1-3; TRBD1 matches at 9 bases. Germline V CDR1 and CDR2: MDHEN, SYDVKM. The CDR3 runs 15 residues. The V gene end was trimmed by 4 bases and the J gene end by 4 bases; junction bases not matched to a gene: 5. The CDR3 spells CASSSRDRVGNTIYF. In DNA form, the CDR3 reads TGTGCCAGCAGTTCCCGGGACAGGGTCGGAAACACCATATATTTT.

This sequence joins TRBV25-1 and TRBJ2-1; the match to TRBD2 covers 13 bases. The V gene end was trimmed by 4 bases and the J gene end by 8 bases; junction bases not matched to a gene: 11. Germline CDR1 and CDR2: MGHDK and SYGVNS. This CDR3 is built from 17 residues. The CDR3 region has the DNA TGTGCCAGCAGTGGGGACCGGACTAGCGGGAGAGCCTATGAGCAGTTCTTC. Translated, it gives CASSGDRTSGRAYEQFF.

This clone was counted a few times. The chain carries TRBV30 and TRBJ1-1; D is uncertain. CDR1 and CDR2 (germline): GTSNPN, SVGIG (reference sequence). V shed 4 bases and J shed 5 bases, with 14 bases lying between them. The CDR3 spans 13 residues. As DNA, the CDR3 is TGTGCCTGGACAGTTTCGCTTGGGACTGAAGCTTTCTTT. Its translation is CAWTVSLGTEAFF.

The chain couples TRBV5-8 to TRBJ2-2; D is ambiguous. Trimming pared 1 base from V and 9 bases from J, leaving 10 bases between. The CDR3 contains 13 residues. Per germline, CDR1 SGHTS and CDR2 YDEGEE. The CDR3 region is CASSLKAHRELFF. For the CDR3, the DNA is TGTGCCAGCAGCTTGAAAGCGCACCGGGAGCTGTTTTTT.

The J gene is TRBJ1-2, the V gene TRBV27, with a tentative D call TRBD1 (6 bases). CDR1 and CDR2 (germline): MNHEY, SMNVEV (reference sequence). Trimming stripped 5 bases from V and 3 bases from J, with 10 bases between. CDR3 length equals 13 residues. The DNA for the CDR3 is TGTGCCAGCAGTACCACAGGGCACTATGGCTACACCTTC. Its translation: CASSTTGHYGYTF.